One sample yielded the 23 T cell receptor beta chains listed below, sequenced in a study of blood T cell repertoires in COVID-19. The assay was immunoSEQ multiplex PCR, and TCRdb's table has in-frame clones only and misses some. The sample has roughly 50,000 clones; roughly 89% are singletons. Sequencing was done on a sample of peripheral blood. The receptors were gathered from a man at least 80 years old with acute or convalescent COVID-19.

V is TRBV11-2 and J is TRBJ2-5; 7 nucleotides agree with TRBD1. V was clipped by 5 bases and J by 4 bases; unmatched bases: 4. The CDR3 runs to 13 residues. CDR1 SGHAT and CDR2 FQNNGV come from the germline V gene. Here the CDR3 DNA reads TGTGCCAGCAGCGTGGGACAGCGAGAGACCCAGTACTTC. Its protein product is CASSVGQRETQYF.

The chain uses TRBV5-1 and TRBJ2-2; the match to TRBD1 covers 7 bases. Germline assignment: CDR1 SGHRS and CDR2 YFSETQ. This CDR3 has 16 amino acids. V shed 7 bases and J 0 bases; nucleotides not matched to a gene: 9. CDR3 DNA sequence: TGCGCCAGCTCTCTCCGACAGGGATCGAACACCGGGGAGCTGTTTTTT. This gives the protein CASSLRQGSNTGELFF.

CDR3 sequence reads: CALRGQETQYF. The CDR3 nucleotides are TGTGCCTTACGGGGCCAAGAGACCCAGTACTTC. The J gene is TRBJ2-5, the V gene TRBV30; perhaps TRBD2 as D (5 bases). The germline V and J ends were trimmed by 7 bases and 1 base, with 7 bases remaining between them. The CDR3 length is 11 residues. The V gene's germline CDR1 is GTSNPN and CDR2 SVGIG (reference sequence).

V usage is TRBV7-2 and J usage is TRBJ1-3, with 7 bases identical to TRBD1. V dropped 5 bases and J dropped 0; count of bases not matched to a gene: 1. Germline CDR1 is SGHTA and CDR2 is FQGNSA. The CDR3 has 14 residues. The CDR3 region is CASSRDSSGNTIYF. In DNA, the CDR3 is TGTGCCAGCAGCCGGGACAGCTCTGGAAACACCATATATTTT. The variable domain in full, completed from reference TRBV7-2 and TRBJ1-3, reads GAGVSQSPSNKVTEKGKDVELRCDPISGHTALYWYRQSLGQGLEFLIYFQGNSAPDKSGLPSDRFSAERTGGSVSTLTIQRTQQEDSAVYLCASSRDSSGNTIYFGEGSWLTVV.

V is TRBV2 and J is TRBJ1-6; D ambiguous. This CDR3 has 14 amino acids. CDR1 is SNHLY, CDR2 FYNNEI, per germline. The V end lost 5 bases, the J end lost 7 bases, and 12 bases lay between the germline ends. The CDR3 sequence: CASSRRTGNSPLHF. Here the CDR3 DNA reads TGTGCCAGCAGTCGTAGGACGGGGAATTCACCCCTCCACTTT.

This chain joins TRBV24-1 and TRBJ2-2, with TRBD2 matching 8 bases. The V and J ends lost 4 bases and 6 bases, in that order; junction bases with no gene match: 12. Germline CDR1 is KGHDR and CDR2 is SFDVKD. The CDR3 length is 17 residues. In DNA form, the CDR3 reads TGTGCCACCAGTGACTTTGGGGGCGGGGGGATCGCCGGGGAGCTGTTTTTT. Its translation: CATSDFGGGGIAGELFF.

The chain combines TRBV10-1 with TRBJ1-1; no firm D call. The CDR3 totals 14 residues. Germline assignment: CDR1 WNHNN and CDR2 SYGVQD (reference sequence). Trimming cost V 3 bases and J 0 bases, with 8 bases left between them. This CDR3 is CASSDPGMNTEAFF. The DNA for the CDR3 is TGCGCCAGCAGTGACCCGGGGATGAACACTGAAGCTTTCTTT.

J is TRBJ2-1 and V is TRBV7-8; D might be TRBD1 (5 bases). The CDR3 totals 13 residues. Germline V gene data show CDR1 as SGHVS and CDR2 as FQNEAQ. V was trimmed by 5 bases and J by 3 bases, leaving 8 bases between them. The CDR3 region is CASSLGHYNEQFF. The CDR3 nucleotides read TGTGCCAGCAGCCTCGGACACTACAATGAGCAGTTCTTC.

A word on this clone: Germline and junction disagree at one end, which may indicate a read error. The chain couples TRBV29-1 to TRBJ2-1; 7 bases are a match to TRBD2. The CDR3 totals 10 residues. CDR1 is SQVTM, CDR2 ANQGSEA, per germline. The CDR3 reads CSVEGLAVVF. The CDR3 nucleotides are TGCAGCGTTGAGGGGCTAGCGGTGGTCTTC.

The rearrangement uses TRBV5-1 and TRBJ2-1, with 13 bases aligning to TRBD2. Trimming at V came to 2 bases and at J to 8 bases, leaving 4 bases not matched to a gene. Per the germline V gene, CDR1 is SGHRS and CDR2 is YFSETQ. This CDR3 spans 15 amino acids. CDR3 loop: CASSFTSGGAYEQFF. The CDR3 region has the DNA TGCGCCAGCAGCTTCACTAGCGGGGGGGCCTATGAGCAGTTCTTC.

This clone is labeled medium-sized (0.01 to 0.1%). The chain is built from TRBV2 and TRBJ2-3; a possible D gene is TRBD1 (6 bases). Trimming removed 6 bases at V and 0 bases at J, with 13 bases between. Germline assignment: CDR1 SNHLY and CDR2 FYNNEI. The CDR3 runs 15 residues. Here the CDR3 reads CASSPGGGSTDTQYF. DNA of the CDR3: TGTGCCAGCAGCCCTGGTGGGGGCAGCACAGATACGCAGTATTTT.

This chain links TRBV7-9 with TRBJ1-1, with a weak D call TRBD1 (6 bases). The germline V gene has CDR1 SEHNR and CDR2 FQNEAQ (reference sequence). V gave up 3 bases and J gave up 4 bases, with 12 bases separating them. The CDR3 covers 14 residues. CDR3 DNA sequence: TGTGCCAGCAGCTTCGACAGGCCGAGCACTGAAGCTTTCTTT. Translation gives CASSFDRPSTEAFF. Looking up the rest from reference TRBV7-9 and TRBJ1-1 gives the full variable domain: DTGVSQNPRHKITKRGQNVTFRCDPISEHNRLYWYRQTLGQGPEFLTYFQNEAQLEKSRLLSDRFSAERPKGSFSTLEIQRTEQGDSAMYLCASSFDRPSTEAFFGQGTRLTVV.

The V gene is TRBV5-1, the J gene TRBJ2-6; 8 bases match TRBD1. The V segment lost 1 base and the J segment 0 bases; nucleotides outside the gene matches: 6. Per the germline V gene, CDR1 is SGHRS and CDR2 is YFSETQ. The CDR3 consists of 18 residues. The CDR3 sequence: CASSLRRDRSSGANVLTF. The CDR3 nucleotides read TGCGCCAGCAGCTTGAGGAGGGACAGGAGCTCTGGGGCCAACGTCCTGACTTTC.

This chain links TRBV14 with TRBJ1-2; 9 nucleotides agree with TRBD1. Germline lookup yields CDR1 SGHDN and CDR2 FVKESK. The CDR3 totals 15 residues. V trimming: 4 bases; J trimming: 7 bases; junction bases outside the gene matches: 10. For the CDR3, the DNA is TGTGCCAGCAGCCCTCCGGGACAGGGATTTGGTGGCTACACCTTC. It yields the protein CASSPPGQGFGGYTF.

This clone was seen once. The chain combines TRBV19 with TRBJ1-1; 10 bases line up with TRBD1. CDR3 size: 17 residues. J was trimmed by 11 bases and V by 9 bases; bases with no gene match: 24. Germline V gene data show CDR1 as LNHDA and CDR2 as SQIVND (reference sequence). In nucleotides, the CDR3 is TGTGCCAGCAAAAGAAATCCCGGGACAGGGGACCCCGGTGAGGCTTTCTTT. Amino acids: CASKRNPGTGDPGEAFF.

The chain is built from TRBV5-4 and TRBJ1-2, with D hard to call. V dropped 6 bases and J dropped 5 bases, with 20 bases sitting between them. The CDR3 length is 15 residues. The V gene's germline CDR1 is SGHNT and CDR2 YYREEE (reference sequence). The CDR3 is CASTYTTQSGYGYTF. The CDR3 region has the DNA TGTGCCAGCACCTACACTACCCAATCGGGGTATGGCTACACCTTC.

The CDR3 DNA reads TGTGCCAGCAGCCAAATGGGGGGACCGTTCTTC. Residues: CASSQMGGPFF. This chain links TRBV3-1 (or the pseudogene TRBV3-2) with TRBJ2-1, with D possibly being TRBD2 (6 bases). V was cut by 2 bases and J by 15 bases, with 11 bases left in between. The CDR3 runs to 11 residues. Germline assignment: CDR1 LGHDT and CDR2 YNNKEL (reference sequence).

The CDR3 region has the DNA TGTGCCAGCTCACCACCTGGTACAGGTCATTATACGCAGTATTTT. Amino acid sequence: CASSPPGTGHYTQYF. The chain links TRBV18 to TRBJ2-3; maybe TRBD1 (5 bases). From germline, CDR1 is KGHSH and CDR2 LQKENI. This CDR3 comprises 15 residues. Between the trimmed V and J ends, which lost 0 bases and 7 bases, there was a span of 14 bases.

This chain joins TRBV18 and TRBJ1-3; D unclear. The V and J ends lost 1 base and 6 bases respectively, with 7 bases between them. There are 13 residues in the CDR3. The germline gives CDR1 KGHSH, CDR2 LQKENI. CDR3 region: CASSPRRENTIYF. Written as DNA, the CDR3 is TGTGCCAGCTCACCACGACGGGAAAACACCATATATTTT. Full variable domain (missing parts from reference TRBV18 and TRBJ1-3): NAGVMQNPRHLVRRRGQEARLRCSPMKGHSHVYWYRQLPEEGLKFMVYLQKENIIDESGMPKERFSAEFPKEGPSILRIQQVVRGDSAAYFCASSPRRENTIYFGEGSWLTVV.

The chain joins TRBV6-6 to TRBJ1-5, with 7 positions matching TRBD1. Germline CDR1 MNHNY, CDR2 SVGAGI (reference sequence). CDR3 size: 14 residues. J lost 7 bases, V lost 3 bases, and 6 bases had no gene match. The CDR3 is CASSYPAGGQPQHF. In DNA form, the CDR3 reads TGTGCCAGCAGTTATCCCGCAGGGGGGCAGCCCCAGCATTTT.

The V call is TRBV20-1, the J call TRBJ1-2, with D unclear. The CDR3 length is 12 residues. Germline CDR1 and CDR2: DFQATT and SNEGSKA (reference sequence). With 3 bases removed from V and 3 bases from J, the gap between germline ends came to 8 bases. CDR3 sequence reads: CSASKRDYGYTF. The CDR3 coding sequence is TGCAGTGCTAGTAAGAGGGACTATGGCTACACCTTC.

This clone has just one count. The chain uses TRBV21-1 and TRBJ2-5; no check of the table's D call, TRBD1, against the DNA was made. TRBV21-1 is a listed pseudogene. The CDR3 has 15 residues. The CDR3: CASRGSDRPKETQYF. Written as DNA, the CDR3 is TGTGCCAGCAGAGGCTCGGACAGACCCAAAGAGACCCAGTACTTC.

J is TRBJ1-6 and V is TRBV19, with 7 bases lining up with TRBD1. The J segment lost 9 bases and the V segment lost 5 bases, leaving 10 bases of the junction unmatched. Germline CDR1 and CDR2: LNHDA and SQIVND (reference sequence). This CDR3 contains 15 residues. The CDR3 sequence is CASSREDRTISPLHF. In DNA form, the CDR3 reads TGTGCCAGTAGTCGTGAGGACAGGACAATTTCACCCCTCCACTTT.